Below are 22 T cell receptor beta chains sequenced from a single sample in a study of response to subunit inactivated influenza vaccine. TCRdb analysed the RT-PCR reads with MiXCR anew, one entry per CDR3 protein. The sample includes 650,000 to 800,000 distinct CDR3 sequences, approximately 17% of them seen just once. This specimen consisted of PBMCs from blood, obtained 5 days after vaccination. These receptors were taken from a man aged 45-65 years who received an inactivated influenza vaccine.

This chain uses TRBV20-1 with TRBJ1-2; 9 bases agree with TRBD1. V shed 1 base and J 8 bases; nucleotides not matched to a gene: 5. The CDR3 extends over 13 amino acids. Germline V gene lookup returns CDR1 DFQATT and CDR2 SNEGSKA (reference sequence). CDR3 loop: CSARGQGDLGYTF. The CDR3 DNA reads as TGCAGTGCTAGAGGACAGGGGGACTTAGGCTACACCTTC.

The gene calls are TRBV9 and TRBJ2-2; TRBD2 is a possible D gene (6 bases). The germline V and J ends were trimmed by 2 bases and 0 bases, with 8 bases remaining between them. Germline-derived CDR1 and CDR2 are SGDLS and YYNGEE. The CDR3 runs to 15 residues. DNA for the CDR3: TGTGCCAGCAGCGTCCGGGGGTCGAACACCGGGGAGCTGTTTTTT. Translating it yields CASSVRGSNTGELFF. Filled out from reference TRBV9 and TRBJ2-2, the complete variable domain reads DSGVTQTPKHLITATGQRVTLRCSPRSGDLSVYWYQQSLDQGLQFLIQYYNGEERAKGNILERFSAQQFPDLHSELNLSSLELGDSALYFCASSVRGSNTGELFFGEGSRLTVL.

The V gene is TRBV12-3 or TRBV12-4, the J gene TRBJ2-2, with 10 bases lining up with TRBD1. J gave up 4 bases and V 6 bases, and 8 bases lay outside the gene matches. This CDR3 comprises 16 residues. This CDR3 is CASSPDRGASTGELFF. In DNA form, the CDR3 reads TGTGCCAGCAGCCCGGACAGGGGGGCAAGCACCGGGGAGCTGTTTTTT.

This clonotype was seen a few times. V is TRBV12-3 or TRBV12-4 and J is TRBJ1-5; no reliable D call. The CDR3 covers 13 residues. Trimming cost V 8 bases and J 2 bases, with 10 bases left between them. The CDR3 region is CASGVDGNQPQHF. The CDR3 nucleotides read TGTGCCAGCGGGGTTGATGGCAATCAGCCCCAGCATTTT.

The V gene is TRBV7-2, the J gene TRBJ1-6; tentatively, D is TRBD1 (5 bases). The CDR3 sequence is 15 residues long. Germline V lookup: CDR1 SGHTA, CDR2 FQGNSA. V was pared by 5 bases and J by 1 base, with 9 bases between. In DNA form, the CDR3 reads TGTGCCAGCAGCATGCAGGGTTCCTATAATTCACCCCTCCACTTT. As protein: CASSMQGSYNSPLHF.

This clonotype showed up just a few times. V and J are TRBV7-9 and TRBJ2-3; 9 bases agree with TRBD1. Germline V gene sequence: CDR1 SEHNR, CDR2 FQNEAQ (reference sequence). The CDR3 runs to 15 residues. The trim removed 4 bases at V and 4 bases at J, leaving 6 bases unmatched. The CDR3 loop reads CASSSGQGRSDTQYF. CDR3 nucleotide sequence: TGTGCCAGCAGCTCGGGACAGGGAAGGTCAGATACGCAGTATTTT.

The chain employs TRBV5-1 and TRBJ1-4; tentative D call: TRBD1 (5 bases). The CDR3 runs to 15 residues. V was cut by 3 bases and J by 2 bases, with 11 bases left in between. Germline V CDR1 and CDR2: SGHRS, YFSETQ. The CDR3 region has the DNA TGCGCCAGCAGCTCAGGGAGTTCGACTAATGAAAAACTGTTTTTT. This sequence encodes CASSSGSSTNEKLFF.

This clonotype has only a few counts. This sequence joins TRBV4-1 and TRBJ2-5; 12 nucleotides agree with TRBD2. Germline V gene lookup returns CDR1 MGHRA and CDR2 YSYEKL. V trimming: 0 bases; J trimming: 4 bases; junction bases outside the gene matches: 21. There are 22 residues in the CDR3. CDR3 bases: TGCGCCAGCAGCCAAGATGTTCGAACTAGCGGGAGGTTGATTGGAAGGGGAGAGACCCAGTACTTC. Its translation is CASSQDVRTSGRLIGRGETQYF.

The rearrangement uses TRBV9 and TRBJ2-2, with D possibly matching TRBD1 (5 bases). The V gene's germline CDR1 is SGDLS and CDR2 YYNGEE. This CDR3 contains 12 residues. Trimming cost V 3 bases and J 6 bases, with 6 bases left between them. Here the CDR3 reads CASSAGPGELFF. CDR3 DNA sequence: TGTGCCAGCAGCGCAGGGCCCGGGGAGCTGTTTTTT.

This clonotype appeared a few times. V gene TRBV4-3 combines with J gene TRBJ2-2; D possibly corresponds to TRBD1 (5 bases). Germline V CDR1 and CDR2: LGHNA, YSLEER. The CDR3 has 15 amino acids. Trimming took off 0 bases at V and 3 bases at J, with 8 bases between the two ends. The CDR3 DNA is TGCGCCAGCAGCCAAGACAGGGCCTACACCGGGGAGCTGTTTTTT. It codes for CASSQDRAYTGELFF.

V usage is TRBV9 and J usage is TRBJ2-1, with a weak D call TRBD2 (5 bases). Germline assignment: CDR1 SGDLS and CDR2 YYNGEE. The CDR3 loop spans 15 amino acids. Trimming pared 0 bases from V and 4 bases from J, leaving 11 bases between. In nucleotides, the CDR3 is TGTGCCAGCAGCGTAGGAGGGAGAGGGTACAATGAGCAGTTCTTC. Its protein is CASSVGGRGYNEQFF. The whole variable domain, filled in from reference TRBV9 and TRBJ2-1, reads DSGVTQTPKHLITATGQRVTLRCSPRSGDLSVYWYQQSLDQGLQFLIQYYNGEERAKGNILERFSAQQFPDLHSELNLSSLELGDSALYFCASSVGGRGYNEQFFGPGTRLTVL.

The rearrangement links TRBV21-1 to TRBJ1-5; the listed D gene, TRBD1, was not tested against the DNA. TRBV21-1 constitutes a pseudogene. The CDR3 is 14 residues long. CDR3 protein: CASTRTGGWQPQHF. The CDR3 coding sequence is TGTGCCAGCACGCGGACAGGGGGCTGGCAGCCCCAGCATTTT.

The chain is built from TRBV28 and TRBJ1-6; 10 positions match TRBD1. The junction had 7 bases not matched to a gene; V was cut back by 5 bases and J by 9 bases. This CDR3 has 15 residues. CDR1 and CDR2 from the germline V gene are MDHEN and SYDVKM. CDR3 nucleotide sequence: TGTGCCAGCAGTGCCGACAGGGGGCTCAGTTCACCCCTCCACTTT. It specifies CASSADRGLSSPLHF.

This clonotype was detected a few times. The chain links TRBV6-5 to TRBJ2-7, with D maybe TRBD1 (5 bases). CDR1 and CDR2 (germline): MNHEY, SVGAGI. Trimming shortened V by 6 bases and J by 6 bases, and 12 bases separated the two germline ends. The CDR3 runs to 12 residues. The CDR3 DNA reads TGTGCCAGCAGCCAGGGTCGTCTCGAGCAGTACTTC. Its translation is CASSQGRLEQYF.

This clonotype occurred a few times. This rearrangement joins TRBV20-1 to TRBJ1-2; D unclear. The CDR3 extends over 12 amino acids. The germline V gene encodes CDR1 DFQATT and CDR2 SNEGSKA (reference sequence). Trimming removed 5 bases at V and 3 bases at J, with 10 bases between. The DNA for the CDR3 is TGCAGTGCTGCCCTCATGGACTATGGCTACACCTTC. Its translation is CSAALMDYGYTF.

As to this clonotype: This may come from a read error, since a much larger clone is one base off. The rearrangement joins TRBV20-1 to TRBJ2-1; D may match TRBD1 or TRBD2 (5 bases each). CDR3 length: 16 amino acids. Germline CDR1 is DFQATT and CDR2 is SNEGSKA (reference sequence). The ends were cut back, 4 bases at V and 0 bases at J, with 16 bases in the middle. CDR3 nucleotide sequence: TGCAGTGCTACTCGGGACCTGATCAGCTCCTACAATGAGCAGTTCTTC. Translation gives CSATRDLISSYNEQFF.

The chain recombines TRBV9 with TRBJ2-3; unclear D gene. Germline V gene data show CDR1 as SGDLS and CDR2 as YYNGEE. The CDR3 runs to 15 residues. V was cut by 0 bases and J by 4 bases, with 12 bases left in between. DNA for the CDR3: TGTGCCAGCAGCGTAGGGGGTAAGGGCCCAGATACGCAGTATTTT. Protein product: CASSVGGKGPDTQYF.

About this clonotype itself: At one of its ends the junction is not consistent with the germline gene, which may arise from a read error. The CDR3 DNA reads TGCGCCAGCGGAGGGACAGGGGGCTACTATGAGCAGTTCTTC. Its protein product is CASGGTGGYYEQFF. The V gene is TRBV5-1, the J gene TRBJ2-1; TRBD1 matches 12 bases. The CDR3 has 14 residues. Germline CDR1 reads SGHRS; CDR2 reads YFSETQ.

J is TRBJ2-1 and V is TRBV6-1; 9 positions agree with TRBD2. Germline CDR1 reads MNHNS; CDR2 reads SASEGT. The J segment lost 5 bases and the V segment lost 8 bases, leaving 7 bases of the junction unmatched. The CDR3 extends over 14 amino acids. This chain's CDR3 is CASGGRAIHNEQFF. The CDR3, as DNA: TGTGCCAGCGGCGGGAGGGCCATCCACAATGAGCAGTTCTTC.

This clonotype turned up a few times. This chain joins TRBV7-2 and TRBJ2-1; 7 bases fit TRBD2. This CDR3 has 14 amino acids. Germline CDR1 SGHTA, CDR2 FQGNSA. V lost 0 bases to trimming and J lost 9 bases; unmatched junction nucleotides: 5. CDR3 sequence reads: CASSLARLAVEQFF. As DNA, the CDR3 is TGTGCCAGCAGCTTAGCCCGACTAGCAGTTGAGCAGTTCTTC.

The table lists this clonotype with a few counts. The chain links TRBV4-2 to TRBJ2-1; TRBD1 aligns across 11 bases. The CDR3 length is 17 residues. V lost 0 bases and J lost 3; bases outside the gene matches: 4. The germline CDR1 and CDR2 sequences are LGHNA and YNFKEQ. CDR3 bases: TGTGCCAGCAGCCAAGAACTTGGGACAGGGGGCTACAATGAGCAGTTCTTC. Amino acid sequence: CASSQELGTGGYNEQFF.

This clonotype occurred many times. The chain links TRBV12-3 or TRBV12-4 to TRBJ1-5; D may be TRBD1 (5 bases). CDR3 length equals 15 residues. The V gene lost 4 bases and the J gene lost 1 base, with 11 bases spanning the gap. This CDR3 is CASSWEGRSNQPQHF. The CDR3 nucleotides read TGTGCCAGCAGTTGGGAGGGACGGAGCAATCAGCCCCAGCATTTT.